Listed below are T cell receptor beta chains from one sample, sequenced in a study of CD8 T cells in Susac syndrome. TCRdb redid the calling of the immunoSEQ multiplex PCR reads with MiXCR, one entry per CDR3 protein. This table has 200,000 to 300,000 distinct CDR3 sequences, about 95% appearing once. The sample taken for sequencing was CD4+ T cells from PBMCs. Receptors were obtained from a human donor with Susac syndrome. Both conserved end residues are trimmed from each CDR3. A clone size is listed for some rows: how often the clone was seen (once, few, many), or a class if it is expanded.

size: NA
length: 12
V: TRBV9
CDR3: ASSGQGVDYGYT

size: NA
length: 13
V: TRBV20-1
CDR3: SAEPPGPLYNEQF

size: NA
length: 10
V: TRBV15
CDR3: ATGAYTDTQY

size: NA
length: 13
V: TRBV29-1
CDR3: SVFGGDRSNYGYT

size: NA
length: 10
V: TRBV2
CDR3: ASSELAYEQY

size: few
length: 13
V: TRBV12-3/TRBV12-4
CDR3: ASSRLGPTNEKLF

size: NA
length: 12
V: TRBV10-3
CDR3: AIKGTSGFDEQF

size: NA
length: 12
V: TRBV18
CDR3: ASSPEELAKTQY

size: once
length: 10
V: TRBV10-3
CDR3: AISVRGETQY

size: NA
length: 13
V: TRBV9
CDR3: ASSAQGQKNYEQY

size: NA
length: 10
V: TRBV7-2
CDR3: ASSLHRDTIY

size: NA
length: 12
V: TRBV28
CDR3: ASNFMGEPYGYT

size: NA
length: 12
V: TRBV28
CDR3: ASTPDRALYEQY

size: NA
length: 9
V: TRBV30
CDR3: AWMSLGGYT

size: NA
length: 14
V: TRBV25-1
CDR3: ASSEDTGVRHYGYT

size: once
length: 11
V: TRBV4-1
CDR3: ASSQGSEDGYT

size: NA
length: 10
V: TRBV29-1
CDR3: SFGREGYEQF

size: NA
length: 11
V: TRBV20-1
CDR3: SAHRVDIDEQY

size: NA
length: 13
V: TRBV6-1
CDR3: ASSGAASPPYGYT

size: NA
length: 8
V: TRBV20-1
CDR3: SAALGTQY

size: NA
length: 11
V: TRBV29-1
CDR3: SVVRQSGNEQF

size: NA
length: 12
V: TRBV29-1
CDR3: SVQSDRIAYEQY

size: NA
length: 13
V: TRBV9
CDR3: ASSVGGRYSYEQY

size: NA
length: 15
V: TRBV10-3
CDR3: AISSQSNLAVYNEQF

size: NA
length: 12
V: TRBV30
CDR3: AWGFGGGQTEAF

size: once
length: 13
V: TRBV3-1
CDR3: ASSRAGSAYNEQF

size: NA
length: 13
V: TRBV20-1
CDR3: SASPSSGRPGEQY

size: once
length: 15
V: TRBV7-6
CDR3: ASSTRQGGFSGNTIY

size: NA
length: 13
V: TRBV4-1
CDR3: ASSQSRVPTGELF

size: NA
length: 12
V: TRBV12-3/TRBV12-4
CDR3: ASRLTGAGTEAF

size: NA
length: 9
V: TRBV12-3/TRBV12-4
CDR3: ASRQGTGYT

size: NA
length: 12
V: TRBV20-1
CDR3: SASDGRIRNEQF

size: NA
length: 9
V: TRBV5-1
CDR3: ASTRSETQY

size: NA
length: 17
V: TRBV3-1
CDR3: ASSHGTSGSLTNTGELF

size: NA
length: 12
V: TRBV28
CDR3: ASSSLAGRREQY

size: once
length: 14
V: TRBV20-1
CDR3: SARDGGRRERETQY

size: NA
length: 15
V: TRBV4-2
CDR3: ASSQVTLGQGQETQY

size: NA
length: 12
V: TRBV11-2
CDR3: ASSLAGGKYEQY

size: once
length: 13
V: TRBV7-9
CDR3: ASSSPGQGMREQY

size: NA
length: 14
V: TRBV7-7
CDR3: ASSRTGLANTGELF

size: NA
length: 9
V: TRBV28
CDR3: ASKEGYEQY

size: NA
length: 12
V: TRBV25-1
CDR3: ASKPDRTTGELF